Following are 7 T cell receptor beta chains from one sample sequenced in a study of blood T cell repertoires in COVID-19. Profiling relied on immunoSEQ multiplex PCR, and the TCRdb table lists in-frame clones only, not all of them. The sample has some 220,000 clones; 70% to 90% are singletons. The sequencing input was peripheral blood. These receptor sequences come from a woman aged 70 to 79 with COVID-19, enrolled during active disease.

The CDR3 bases are TGTGCCAGCAGGCGGGGGGGCCTTAGTGGGCAGTTCTTC. Translation gives CASRRGGLSGQFF. This rearrangement joins TRBV2 to TRBJ2-1; TRBD2 agrees at 9 bases. The CDR3 sequence is 13 residues long. V trimming: 6 bases; J trimming: 12 bases; junction bases outside the gene matches: 9. The V gene's germline CDR1 is SNHLY and CDR2 FYNNEI. The variable domain in full, completed from reference TRBV2 and TRBJ2-1, reads EPEVTQTPSHQVTQMGQEVILRCVPISNHLYFYWYRQILGQKVEFLVSFYNNEISEKSEIFDDQFSVERPDGSNFTLKIRSTKLEDSAMYFCASRRGGLSGQFFGPGTRLTVL.

This clone was seen only once. The rearrangement joins TRBV3-1 (or the pseudogene TRBV3-2) to TRBJ1-2; the D gene is possibly TRBD1 (6 bases). CDR1 LGHDT and CDR2 YNNKEL come from the germline V gene (reference sequence). CDR3 size: 14 residues. The germline V and J ends were trimmed by 3 bases and 1 base, with 9 bases remaining between them. The CDR3 DNA follows: TGTGCCAGCAGCCACCGGACAGTTAACTATGGCTACACCTTC. This gives the protein CASSHRTVNYGYTF.

This chain links TRBV11-3 with TRBJ1-2, with 9 bases that match TRBD1. The CDR3 loop spans 18 amino acids. Trimming took 3 bases from V and 0 from J; bases not matched to a gene: 11. Germline V gene sequence: CDR1 SGHNT, CDR2 YENEEA. As DNA, the CDR3 is TGTGCCAGCAGCTTCGGCGGGACAGGGCTTACTTCTAACTATGGCTACACCTTC. This codes for CASSFGGTGLTSNYGYTF.

The chain joins TRBV27 to TRBJ1-1; the D gene is possibly TRBD1 (6 bases). V was pared by 2 bases and J by 5 bases, with 15 bases between. The CDR3 runs to 15 residues. Germline V gene data show CDR1 as MNHEY and CDR2 as SMNVEV (reference sequence). The CDR3 region has the DNA TGTGCCAGCAGTTTAGGGGGCGCAGAGGGGACTGAAGCTTTCTTT. It translates to CASSLGGAEGTEAFF.

The chain carries TRBV3-1 (or the pseudogene TRBV3-2) and TRBJ1-3; D is unclear. The germline V gene has CDR1 LGHDT and CDR2 YNNKEL (reference sequence). This CDR3 is 15 amino acids long. The V end was cut by 4 bases, the J end by 3 bases, with 13 bases between. The CDR3 reads CASSPTRRFGNTIYF. In nucleotides, the CDR3 is TGTGCCAGCAGCCCGACCCGGAGGTTTGGAAACACCATATATTTT.

The V and J genes are TRBV25-1 and TRBJ2-3; a possible D gene is TRBD1 (6 bases). CDR3 size: 14 residues. V was pared by 1 base and J by 3 bases, with 8 bases between. CDR1 and CDR2 from the germline V gene are MGHDK and SYGVNS. Here the CDR3 DNA reads TGTGCCAGCAGTGAATTAAGGGGGACAGATACGCAGTATTTT. It translates to CASSELRGTDTQYF.

J is TRBJ1-1 and V is TRBV27, with D possibly matching TRBD1 (5 bases). The V and J ends lost 5 bases and 5 bases respectively, with 12 bases between them. CDR1 and CDR2 from the germline V gene are MNHEY and SMNVEV (reference sequence). This CDR3 is 13 amino acids long. DNA of the CDR3: TGTGCCAGCAGTCGAGTCGGGGGAACTGAAGCTTTCTTT. Translating gives CASSRVGGTEAFF.